This T cell receptor beta chain was sequenced for a study of blood T cell repertoires in COVID-19. On the study more broadly: From the United States, Italy and Spain came samples of acute and convalescent COVID-19. T cells, B-cell-depleted T cells, or PBMCs provided the cDNA or gDNA that served as material.

Original handling: Reference gene primers were amplified, and this amplification served to estimate nucleated cell counts. Profiled with immunoSEQ multiplex PCR; TCRdb holds only in-frame clones, not every one. D and trimming were read from the DNA, whereas the V and J calls and clone size are those reported in that table. The sample holds a few hundred thousand clones; 85% are singletons and the top ten take approximately 3.7%. The CDR3 runs to 16 residues. Germline CDR1 reads SNHLY; CDR2 reads FYNNEI. The V end was cut by 0 bases, the J end by 2 bases, with 11 bases between. This TCR was recovered from a woman between 18 and 30 years old with acute or convalescent COVID-19. Sequenced input: peripheral blood. The V gene is TRBV2, the J gene TRBJ1-3, with D perhaps TRBD1 (5 bases). The CDR3 sequence is CASSEARAGTGNTIYF. CDR3 nucleotide sequence: TGTGCCAGCAGTGAAGCGCGAGCAGGGACTGGAAACACCATATATTTT.